This TCR beta chain is from a study of cytotoxic CD8 clonotypes in ibrutinib-treated CLL. Study-wide context: IGHV unmutated 17 to 18; relapsed/refractory 11; treatment-naive some 14. The study, taken as a whole, reports: Few clonotypes were public, and these shrank or held steady under treatment. At progression, clonality fell back toward baseline after rising at ibrutinib response. Sustained-remission patients were sampled at different times than progressing patients were.

The data were produced by immunoSEQ multiplex PCR, yet TCRdb's version contains in-frame clones alone and is incomplete. This sample has 30,000 or so clones, with 60% to 85% found just once. In its sample, this clone was seen a few times. Its antigen is as yet unknown. The clonotype comes from a human donor with chronic lymphocytic leukemia. Sample: PBMCs, taken after 36 months of ibrutinib treatment.

CDR3 DNA: TGTGCCAGCAGCTCGGGGCCGACCCCTAACTATGGCTACACCTTC. Protein product: CASSSGPTPNYGYTF. The genes are TRBV7-9 and TRBJ1-2; TRBD1 might be the D (5 bases). There are 15 residues in the CDR3. Between the trimmed V and J ends, which lost 4 bases and 0 bases, there was a span of 12 bases. Germline values: CDR1 SEHNR, CDR2 FQNEAQ (reference sequence).